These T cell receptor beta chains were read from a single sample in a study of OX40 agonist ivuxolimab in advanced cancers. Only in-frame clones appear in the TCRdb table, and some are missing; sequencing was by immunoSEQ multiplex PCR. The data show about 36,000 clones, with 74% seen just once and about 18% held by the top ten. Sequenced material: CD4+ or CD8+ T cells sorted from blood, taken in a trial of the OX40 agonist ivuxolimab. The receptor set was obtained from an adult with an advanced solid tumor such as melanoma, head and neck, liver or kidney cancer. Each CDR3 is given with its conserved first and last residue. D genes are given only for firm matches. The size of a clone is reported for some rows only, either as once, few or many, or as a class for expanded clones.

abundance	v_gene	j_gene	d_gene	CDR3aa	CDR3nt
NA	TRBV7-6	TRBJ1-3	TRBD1	CASSLAQGAGNTIYF	TGTGCCAGCAGCTTAGCGCAGGGGGCTGGAAACACCATATATTTT
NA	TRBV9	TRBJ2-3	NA	CASSVDEVATQYF	TGTGCCAGCAGCGTAGACGAGGTAGCCACGCAGTATTTT
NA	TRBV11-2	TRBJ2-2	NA	CASSLDLSGTGELFF	TGTGCCAGCAGCTTAGACCTTAGCGGCACCGGGGAGCTGTTTTTT
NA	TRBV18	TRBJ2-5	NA	CASSLAIQETQYF	TGTGCCAGCTCGCTAGCGATCCAAGAGACCCAGTACTTC
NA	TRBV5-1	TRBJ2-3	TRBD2	CASSRTSGGGGADTQYF	TGCGCCAGCAGCCGGACTAGCGGGGGGGGTGGCGCAGATACGCAGTATTTT
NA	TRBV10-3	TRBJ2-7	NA	CAISDFRQATYEQYF	TGTGCCATCAGTGATTTCCGACAGGCGACCTACGAGCAGTACTTC
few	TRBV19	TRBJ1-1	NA	CASSPDGDGAFF	TGTGCCAGTAGTCCGGACGGTGATGGGGCTTTCTTT
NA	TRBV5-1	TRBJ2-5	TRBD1	CASSGGQKETQYF	TGCGCCAGCAGCGGGGGACAGAAAGAGACCCAGTACTTC
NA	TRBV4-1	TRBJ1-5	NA	CASSQDAGTWLPQHF	TGCGCCAGCAGCCAAGATGCGGGGACTTGGTTACCCCAGCATTTT
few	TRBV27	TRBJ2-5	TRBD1	CASGRQGAGETQYF	TGTGCCAGCGGAAGACAGGGGGCGGGGGAGACCCAGTACTTC
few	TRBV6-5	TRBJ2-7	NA	CASSYSSFYEQYF	TGTGCCAGCAGTTACTCCTCGTTCTACGAGCAGTACTTC
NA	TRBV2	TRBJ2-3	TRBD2	CASRGLAGKTGDTQYF	TGTGCCAGCAGGGGACTAGCGGGTAAAACGGGAGATACGCAGTATTTT
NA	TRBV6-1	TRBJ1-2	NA	CASSESGLDGYTF	TGTGCCAGCAGTGAATCAGGGTTAGATGGCTACACCTTC
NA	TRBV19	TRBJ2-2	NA	CASSIDVVGGGELFF	TGTGCCAGTAGTATAGATGTAGTGGGTGGCGGGGAGCTGTTTTTT
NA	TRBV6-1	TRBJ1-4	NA	CASSDLRGFGEKLFF	TGTGCCAGCAGTGATTTACGGGGGTTTGGAGAAAAACTGTTTTTT
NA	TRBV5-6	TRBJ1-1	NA	CASSLALNTEAFF	TGTGCCAGCAGCTTGGCGTTGAACACTGAAGCTTTCTTT
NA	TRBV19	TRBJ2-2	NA	CASSINRFANTGELFF	TGTGCCAGTAGTATCAATCGGTTCGCGAACACCGGGGAGCTGTTTTTT
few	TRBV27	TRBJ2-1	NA	CASRLRGANNEQFF	TGTGCCAGCCGCCTCCGGGGGGCCAATAATGAGCAGTTCTTC
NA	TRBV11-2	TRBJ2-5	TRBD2	CASTRNSGGYQETQYF	TGTGCCAGCACCAGAAATAGCGGGGGGTACCAAGAGACCCAGTACTTC
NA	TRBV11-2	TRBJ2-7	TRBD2	CASSLGGGITYEQYF	TGTGCCAGCAGCTTAGGCGGGGGGATCACCTACGAGCAGTACTTC
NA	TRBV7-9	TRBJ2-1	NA	CASSSPGRVHNEQFF	TGTGCCAGCAGCTCTCCGGGACGCGTACACAATGAGCAGTTCTTC
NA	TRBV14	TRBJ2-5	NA	CASSQVRGARETQYF	TGTGCCAGCAGCCAAGTGAGGGGGGCTCGGGAGACCCAGTACTTC
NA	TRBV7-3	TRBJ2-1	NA	CASSPGPQGDEQFF	TGTGCCAGCAGCCCAGGTCCCCAAGGTGATGAGCAGTTCTTC
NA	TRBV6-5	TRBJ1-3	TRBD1	CASSYTGQGAGNTIYF	TGTGCCAGCAGTTACACCGGACAGGGGGCAGGAAACACCATATATTTT
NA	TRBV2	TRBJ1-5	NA	CASSAGGAAQPQHF	TGTGCCAGCAGTGCAGGAGGGGCGGCTCAGCCCCAGCATTTT
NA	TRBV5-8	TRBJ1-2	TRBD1	CASSLKGTGPFGYGYTF	TGTGCCAGCAGCTTGAAAGGGACAGGTCCCTTTGGCTATGGCTACACCTTC
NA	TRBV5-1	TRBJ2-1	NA	CASSYSRGALYNEQFF	TGCGCCAGCAGCTACTCACGGGGGGCCCTATACAATGAGCAGTTCTTC
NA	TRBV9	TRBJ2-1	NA	CASSVAFGPNNEQFF	TGTGCCAGCAGCGTAGCTTTCGGGCCTAACAATGAGCAGTTCTTC
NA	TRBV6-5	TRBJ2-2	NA	CASKTGNTGELFF	TGTGCCAGCAAGACCGGGAACACCGGGGAGCTGTTTTTT
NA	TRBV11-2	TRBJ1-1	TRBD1	CASSSVTTGKSTEAFF	TGTGCCAGCAGCTCCGTTACGACAGGGAAGAGCACTGAAGCTTTCTTT
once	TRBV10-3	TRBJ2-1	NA	CAISESLENPYNEQFF	TGTGCCATCAGTGAGTCGCTGGAGAACCCCTACAATGAGCAGTTCTTC
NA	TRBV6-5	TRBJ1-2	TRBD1	CASSDTGGKGYTF	TGTGCCAGCAGTGACACAGGGGGCAAAGGCTACACCTTC
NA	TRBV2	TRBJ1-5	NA	CASSEGTQGQPQHF	TGTGCCAGCAGTGAGGGGACCCAAGGTCAGCCCCAGCATTTT
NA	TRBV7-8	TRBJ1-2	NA	CASSRGYGYTF	TGTGCCAGCAGCCGAGGATATGGCTACACCTTC
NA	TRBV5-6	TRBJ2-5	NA	CASSFRVGGGQETQYF	TGTGCCAGCAGCTTTCGGGTGGGGGGTGGACAAGAGACCCAGTACTTC
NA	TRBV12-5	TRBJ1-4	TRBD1	CASGEGQGREKLFF	TGTGCTAGTGGAGAGGGACAGGGGCGTGAAAAACTGTTTTTT
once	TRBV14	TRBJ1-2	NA	CASSQAGIHGYTF	TGTGCCAGCAGCCAAGCGGGAATCCATGGCTACACCTTC
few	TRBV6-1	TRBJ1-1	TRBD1	CASRGDRATEAFF	TGTGCCAGCAGGGGAGACAGGGCAACCGAAGCTTTCTTT
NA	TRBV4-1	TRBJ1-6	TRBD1	CASSQRTGKYSPLYF	TGCGCCAGCAGCCAAAGGACAGGGAAGTATTCACCCCTCTACTTT
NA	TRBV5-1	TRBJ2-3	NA	CASSPQGNTDTQYF	TGCGCCAGCAGCCCGCAGGGGAACACAGATACGCAGTATTTT
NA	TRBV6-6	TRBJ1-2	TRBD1	CASSRPVTGDYGYTF	TGTGCCAGCAGCCGCCCGGTCACAGGGGACTATGGCTACACCTTC
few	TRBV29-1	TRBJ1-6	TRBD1	CSVQDRGNSPLHF	TGCAGCGTTCAGGACAGGGGGAATTCACCCCTCCACTTT
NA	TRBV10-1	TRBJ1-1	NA	CASSETRNTEAFF	TGCGCCAGCAGTGAGACCAGGAACACTGAAGCTTTCTTT
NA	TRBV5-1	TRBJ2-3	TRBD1	CASSLTGTGGTDTQYF	TGCGCCAGCAGCCTGACCGGGACAGGGGGCACAGATACGCAGTATTTT
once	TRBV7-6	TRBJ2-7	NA	CASSLGASYEQYF	TGTGCCAGCAGCTTGGGGGCTTCCTACGAGCAGTACTTC
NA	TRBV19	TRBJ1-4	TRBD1	CASRTGGVTNEKLFF	TGTGCCTCCAGGACAGGGGGCGTCACTAATGAAAAACTGTTTTTT
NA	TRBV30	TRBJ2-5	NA	CAWSVRLNQETQYF	TGTGCCTGGAGTGTAAGACTAAACCAAGAGACCCAGTACTTC
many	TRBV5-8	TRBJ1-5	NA	CASSLEASPNQPQHF	TGTGCCAGCAGCTTGGAGGCCTCTCCCAATCAGCCCCAGCATTTT
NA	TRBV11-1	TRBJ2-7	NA	CASSRGPWEQYF	TGTGCCAGCAGCCGAGGGCCCTGGGAGCAGTACTTC
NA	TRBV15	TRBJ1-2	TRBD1	CATSRETGVLGYTF	TGTGCCACCAGCAGGGAGACAGGGGTTCTCGGCTACACCTTC
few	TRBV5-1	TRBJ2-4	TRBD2	CASSPRLAAKNIQYF	TGCGCCAGCAGCCCGCGACTAGCGGCTAAAAACATTCAGTACTTC
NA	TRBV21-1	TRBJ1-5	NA	CASSKDRNQPQHF	TGTGCCAGCAGCAAAGATAGAAATCAGCCCCAGCATTTT
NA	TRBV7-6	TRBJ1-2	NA	CASSLEFLGTGGYTF	TGTGCCAGCAGCTTAGAATTTTTGGGGACCGGTGGCTACACCTTC